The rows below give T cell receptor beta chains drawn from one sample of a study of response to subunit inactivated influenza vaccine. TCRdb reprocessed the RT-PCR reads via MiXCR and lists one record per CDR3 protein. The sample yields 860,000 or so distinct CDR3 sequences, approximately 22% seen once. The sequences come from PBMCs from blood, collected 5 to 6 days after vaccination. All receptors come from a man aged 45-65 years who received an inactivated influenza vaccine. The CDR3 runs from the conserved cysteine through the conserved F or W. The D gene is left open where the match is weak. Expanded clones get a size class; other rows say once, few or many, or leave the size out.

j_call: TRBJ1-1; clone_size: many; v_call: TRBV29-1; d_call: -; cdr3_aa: CSSSTATNTEAFF; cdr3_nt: TGCAGCTCCTCGACAGCCACGAACACTGAAGCTTTCTTT
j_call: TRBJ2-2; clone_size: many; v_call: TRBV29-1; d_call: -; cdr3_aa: CSVDGQNTGELFF; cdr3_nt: TGCAGCGTTGACGGTCAGAACACCGGGGAGCTGTTTTTT
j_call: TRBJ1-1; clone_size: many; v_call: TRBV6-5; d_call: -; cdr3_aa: CASSYSTRMNTEAFF; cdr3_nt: TGTGCCAGCAGTTACTCGACCAGAATGAACACTGAAGCTTTCTTT
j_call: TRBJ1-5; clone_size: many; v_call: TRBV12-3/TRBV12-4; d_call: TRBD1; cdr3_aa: CASSLGTVNQPQHF; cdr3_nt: TGTGCCAGCAGTTTGGGGACAGTCAATCAGCCCCAGCATTTT
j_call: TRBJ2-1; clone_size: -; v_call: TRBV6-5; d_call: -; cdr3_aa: CASSSGGRNEQFF; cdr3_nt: TGTGCCAGCAGTTCAGGGGGGAGGAATGAGCAGTTCTTC
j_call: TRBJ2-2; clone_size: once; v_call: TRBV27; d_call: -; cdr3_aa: CASIGLTGELFF; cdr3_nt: TGTGCCAGCATTGGGCTGACCGGGGAGCTGTTTTTT
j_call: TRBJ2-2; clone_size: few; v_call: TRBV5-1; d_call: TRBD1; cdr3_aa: CASSLSPGQTDTGELFF; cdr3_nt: TGCGCCAGCAGCTTGTCCCCGGGACAGACGGACACCGGGGAGCTGTTTTTT
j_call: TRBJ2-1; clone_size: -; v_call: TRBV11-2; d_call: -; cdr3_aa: CASSPGDWMLLDEQFF; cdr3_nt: TGTGCCAGCAGCCCCGGGGACTGGATGCTTTTGGATGAGCAGTTCTTC
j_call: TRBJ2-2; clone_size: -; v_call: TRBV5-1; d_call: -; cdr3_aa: CASSLAVAGINTGELFF; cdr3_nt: TGCGCCAGCAGCTTGGCCGTCGCTGGGATCAACACCGGGGAGCTGTTTTTT
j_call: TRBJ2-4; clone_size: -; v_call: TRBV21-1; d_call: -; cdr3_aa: CASSKARRLPTLTVAKNIQYF; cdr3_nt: TGTGCCAGCAGCAAAGCCCGTCGCCTGCCCACTTTAACAGTAGCCAAAAACATTCAGTACTTC
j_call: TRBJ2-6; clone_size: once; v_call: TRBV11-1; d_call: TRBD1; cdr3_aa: CASSVTGTGWPGANVLTF; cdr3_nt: TGTGCCAGCAGCGTAACCGGGACAGGTTGGCCTGGGGCCAACGTCCTGACTTTC
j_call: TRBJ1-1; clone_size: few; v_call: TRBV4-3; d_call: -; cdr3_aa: CASSQGETNTEAFF; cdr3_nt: TGCGCCAGCAGCCAAGGTGAAACCAACACTGAAGCTTTCTTT
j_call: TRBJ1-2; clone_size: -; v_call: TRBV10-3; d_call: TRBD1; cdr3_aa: CAIMTGYGYTF; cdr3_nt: TGTGCCATAATGACAGGGTATGGCTACACCTTC
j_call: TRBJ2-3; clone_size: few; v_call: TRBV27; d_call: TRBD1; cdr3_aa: CASSLSPRGISTDTQYF; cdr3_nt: TGTGCCAGCAGTTTATCGCCCAGGGGGATTTCCACAGATACGCAGTATTTT
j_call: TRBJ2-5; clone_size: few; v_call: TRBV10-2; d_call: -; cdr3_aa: CARRTARGTQYF; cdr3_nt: TGCGCCAGACGGACAGCCCGAGGGACCCAGTACTTC
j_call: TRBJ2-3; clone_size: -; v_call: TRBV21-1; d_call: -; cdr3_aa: CASSKVQLGPQRETDTQYF; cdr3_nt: TGTGCCAGCAGCAAGGTACAGCTTGGGCCGCAACGAGAAACAGATACGCAGTATTTT
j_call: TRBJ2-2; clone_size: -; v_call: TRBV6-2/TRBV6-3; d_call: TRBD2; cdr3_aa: CASSYGPATGTSGRGTGELFF; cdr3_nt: TGTGCCAGCAGTTACGGACCAGCAACCGGGACTAGCGGGAGGGGAACCGGGGAGCTGTTTTTT
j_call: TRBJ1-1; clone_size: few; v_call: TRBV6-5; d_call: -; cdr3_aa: CASDGGPGEAFF; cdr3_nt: TGTGCCAGCGACGGGGGTCCGGGTGAAGCTTTCTTT
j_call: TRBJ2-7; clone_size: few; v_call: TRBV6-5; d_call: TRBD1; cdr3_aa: CASSSKVNRGTYEQYF; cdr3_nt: TGTGCCAGCAGTTCCAAGGTTAACAGGGGCACCTACGAGCAGTACTTC
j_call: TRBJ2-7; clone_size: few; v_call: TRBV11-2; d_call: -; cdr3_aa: CASTPTSYEQYF; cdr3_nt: TGTGCCAGCACCCCCACGTCCTACGAGCAGTACTTC
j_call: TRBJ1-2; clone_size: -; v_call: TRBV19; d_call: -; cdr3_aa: CASSIDLRGVFYGYTF; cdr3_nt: TGTGCCAGTAGTATAGATCTTCGGGGCGTGTTCTATGGCTACACCTTC
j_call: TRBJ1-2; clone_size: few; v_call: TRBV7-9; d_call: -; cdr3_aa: CASIRESGYGYTF; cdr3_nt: TGTGCCAGCATCCGCGAGAGTGGCTATGGCTACACCTTC
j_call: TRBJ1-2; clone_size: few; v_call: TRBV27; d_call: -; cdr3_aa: CASTLDMGESYTF; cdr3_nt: TGTGCCAGCACTCTCGACATGGGGGAGAGCTACACCTTC
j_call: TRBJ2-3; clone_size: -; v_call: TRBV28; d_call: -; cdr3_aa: CASSSNPQGPRNTQYF; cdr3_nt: TGTGCCAGCAGTTCAAACCCGCAGGGGCCGCGTAATACGCAGTATTTT
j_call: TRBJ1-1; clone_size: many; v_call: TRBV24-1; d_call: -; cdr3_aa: CATSDFCRGQTSTNTEAFF; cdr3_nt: TGTGCCACCAGTGATTTTTGTCGTGGGCAGACAAGCACGAACACTGAAGCTTTCTTT
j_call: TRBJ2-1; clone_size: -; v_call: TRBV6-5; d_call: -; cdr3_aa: CASSYSTLAEGQFF; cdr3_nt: TGTGCCAGCAGTTACTCGACATTAGCTGAAGGGCAGTTCTTC
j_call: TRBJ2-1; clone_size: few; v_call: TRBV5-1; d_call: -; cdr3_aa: CASRYVGTNYNEQFF; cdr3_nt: TGCGCCAGCAGATACGTCGGGACAAACTACAATGAGCAGTTCTTC
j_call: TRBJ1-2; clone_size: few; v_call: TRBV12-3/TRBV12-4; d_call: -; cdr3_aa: CASSITVKTGSNYGYTF; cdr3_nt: TGTGCCAGCAGTATCACGGTCAAAACAGGGTCTAACTATGGCTACACCTTC
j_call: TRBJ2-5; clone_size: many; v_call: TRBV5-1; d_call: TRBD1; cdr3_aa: CASSPGQGGKTQYF; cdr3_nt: TGCGCCAGCAGCCCGGGACAGGGAGGGAAGACCCAGTACTTC
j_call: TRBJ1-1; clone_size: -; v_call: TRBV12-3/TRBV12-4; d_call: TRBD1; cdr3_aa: CASRTDETGGKAFF; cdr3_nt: TGTGCCAGCAGGACAGACGAGACAGGGGGCAAGGCTTTCTTT
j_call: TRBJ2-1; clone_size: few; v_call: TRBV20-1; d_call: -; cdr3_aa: CSARVPQGLNEQFF; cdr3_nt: TGCAGTGCTAGAGTCCCGCAGGGGTTGAATGAGCAGTTCTTC
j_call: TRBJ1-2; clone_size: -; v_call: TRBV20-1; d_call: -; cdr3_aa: CSASSPDYTF; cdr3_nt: TGCAGTGCTAGCAGTCCGGACTACACCTTC
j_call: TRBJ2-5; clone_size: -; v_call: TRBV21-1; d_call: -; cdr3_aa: CASRLRGPGETQYF; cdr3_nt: TGTGCCAGCAGACTCCGGGGCCCGGGAGAGACCCAGTACTTC
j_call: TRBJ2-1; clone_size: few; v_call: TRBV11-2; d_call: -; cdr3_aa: CASSLGLQASLFF; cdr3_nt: TGTGCCAGCAGCTTAGGGTTGCAGGCGTCCCTGTTCTTC
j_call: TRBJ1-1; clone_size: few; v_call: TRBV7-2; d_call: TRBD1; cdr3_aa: CASSLQGAYTEAFF; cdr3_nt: TGTGCCAGCAGCCTCCAGGGGGCCTACACTGAAGCTTTCTTT
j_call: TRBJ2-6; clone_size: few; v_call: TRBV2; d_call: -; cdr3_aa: CASSEWGPPFSGANVLTF; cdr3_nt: TGTGCCAGCAGTGAATGGGGGCCCCCTTTTTCTGGGGCCAACGTCCTGACTTTC
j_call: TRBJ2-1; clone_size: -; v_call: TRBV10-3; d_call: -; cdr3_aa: CAISPDGGLYNEQFF; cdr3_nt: TGTGCCATCAGCCCCGACGGGGGCTTGTACAATGAGCAGTTCTTC
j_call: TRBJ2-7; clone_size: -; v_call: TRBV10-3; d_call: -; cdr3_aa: CAISAQGVRSYEQYF; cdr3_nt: TGTGCCATCAGTGCTCAGGGAGTCCGCTCCTACGAGCAGTACTTC
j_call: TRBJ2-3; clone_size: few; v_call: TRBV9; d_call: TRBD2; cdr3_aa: CASSVASGRITDTQYF; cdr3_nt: TGTGCCAGCAGCGTAGCTAGCGGGAGAATCACAGATACGCAGTATTTT
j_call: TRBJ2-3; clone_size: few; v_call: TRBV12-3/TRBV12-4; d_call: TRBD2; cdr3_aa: CASSFLRFVSGGLTSTDTQYF; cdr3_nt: TGTGCCAGCAGTTTTCTTCGTTTTGTTTCGGGGGGATTAACTAGCACAGATACGCAGTATTTT
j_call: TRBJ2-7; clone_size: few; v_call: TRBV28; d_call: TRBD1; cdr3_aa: CASSSGQGSGEQYF; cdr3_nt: TGTGCCAGCAGTTCGGGACAGGGTAGTGGCGAGCAGTACTTC
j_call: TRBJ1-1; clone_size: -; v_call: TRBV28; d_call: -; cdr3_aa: CASTVQGRATEAFF; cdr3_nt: TGTGCCAGCACCGTCCAGGGACGGGCCACTGAAGCTTTCTTT
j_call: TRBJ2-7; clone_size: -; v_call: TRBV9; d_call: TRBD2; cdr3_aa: CASSVSGTSPYEQYF; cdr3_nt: TGTGCCAGCAGCGTAAGTGGGACTAGCCCTTACGAGCAGTACTTC